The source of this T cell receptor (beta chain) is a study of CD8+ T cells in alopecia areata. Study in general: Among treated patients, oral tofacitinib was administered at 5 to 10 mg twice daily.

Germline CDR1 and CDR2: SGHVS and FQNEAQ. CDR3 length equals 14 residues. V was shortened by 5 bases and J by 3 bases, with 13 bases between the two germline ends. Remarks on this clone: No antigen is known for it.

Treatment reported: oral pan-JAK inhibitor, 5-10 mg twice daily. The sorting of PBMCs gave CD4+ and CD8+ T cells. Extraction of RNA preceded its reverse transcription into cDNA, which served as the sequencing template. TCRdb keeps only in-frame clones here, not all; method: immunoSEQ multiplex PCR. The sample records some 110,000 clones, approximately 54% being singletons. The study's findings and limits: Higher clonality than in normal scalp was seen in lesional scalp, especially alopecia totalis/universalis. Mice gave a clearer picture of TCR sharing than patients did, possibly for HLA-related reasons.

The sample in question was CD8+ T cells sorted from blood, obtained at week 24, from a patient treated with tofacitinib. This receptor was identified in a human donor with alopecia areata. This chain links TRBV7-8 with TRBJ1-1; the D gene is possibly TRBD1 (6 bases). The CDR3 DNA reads TGTGCCAGCAGCCAAGGGGGTGAGGACACTGAAGCTTTCTTT. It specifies CASSQGGEDTEAFF.